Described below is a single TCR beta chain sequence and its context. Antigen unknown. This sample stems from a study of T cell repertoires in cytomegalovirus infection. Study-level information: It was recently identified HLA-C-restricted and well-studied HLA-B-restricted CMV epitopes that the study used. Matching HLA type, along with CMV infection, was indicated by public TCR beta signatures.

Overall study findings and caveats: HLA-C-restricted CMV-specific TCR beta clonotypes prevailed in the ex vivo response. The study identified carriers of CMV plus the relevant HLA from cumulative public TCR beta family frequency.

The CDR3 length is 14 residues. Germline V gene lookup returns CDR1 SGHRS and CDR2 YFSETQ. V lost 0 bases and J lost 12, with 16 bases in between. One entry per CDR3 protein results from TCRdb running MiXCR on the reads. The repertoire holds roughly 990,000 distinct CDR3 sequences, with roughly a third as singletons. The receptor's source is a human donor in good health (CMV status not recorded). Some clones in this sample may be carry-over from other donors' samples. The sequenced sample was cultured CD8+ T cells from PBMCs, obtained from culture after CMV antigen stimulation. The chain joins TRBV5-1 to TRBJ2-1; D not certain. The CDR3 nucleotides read TGCGCCAGCAGCTTGGAAAACGACCCAAGAGGGCAGTTCTTC. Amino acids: CASSLENDPRGQFF. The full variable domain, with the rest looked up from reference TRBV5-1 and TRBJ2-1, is KAGVTQTPRYLIKTRGQQVTLSCSPISGHRSVSWYQQTPGQGLQFLFEYFSETQRNKGNFPGRFSGRQFSNSRSEMNVSTLELGDSALYLCASSLENDPRGQFFGPGTRLTVL.